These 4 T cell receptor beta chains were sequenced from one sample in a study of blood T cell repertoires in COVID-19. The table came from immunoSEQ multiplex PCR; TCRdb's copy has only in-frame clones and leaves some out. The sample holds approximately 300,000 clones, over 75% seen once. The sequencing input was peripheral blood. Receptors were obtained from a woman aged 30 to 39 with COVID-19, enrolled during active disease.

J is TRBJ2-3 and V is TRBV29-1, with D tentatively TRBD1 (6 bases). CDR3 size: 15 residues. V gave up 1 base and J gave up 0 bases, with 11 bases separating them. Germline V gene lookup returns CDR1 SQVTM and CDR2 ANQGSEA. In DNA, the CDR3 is TGCAGCGTTGAAGTGGGGGCCCTTAGCACAGATACGCAGTATTTT. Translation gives CSVEVGALSTDTQYF.

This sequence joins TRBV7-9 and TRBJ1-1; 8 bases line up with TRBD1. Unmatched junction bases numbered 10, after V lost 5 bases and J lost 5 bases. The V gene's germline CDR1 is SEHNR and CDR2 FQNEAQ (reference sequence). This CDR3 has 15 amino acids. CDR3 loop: CASSPHEDRATEAFF. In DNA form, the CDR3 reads TGTGCCAGCAGCCCCCACGAGGACAGGGCGACTGAAGCTTTCTTT.

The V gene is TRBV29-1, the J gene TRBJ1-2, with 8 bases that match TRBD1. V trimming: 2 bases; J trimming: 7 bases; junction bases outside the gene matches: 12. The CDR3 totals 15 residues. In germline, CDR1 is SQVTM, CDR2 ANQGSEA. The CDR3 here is CSVEPWQGATGGYTF. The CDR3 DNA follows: TGCAGCGTTGAACCATGGCAGGGGGCGACAGGTGGCTACACCTTC.

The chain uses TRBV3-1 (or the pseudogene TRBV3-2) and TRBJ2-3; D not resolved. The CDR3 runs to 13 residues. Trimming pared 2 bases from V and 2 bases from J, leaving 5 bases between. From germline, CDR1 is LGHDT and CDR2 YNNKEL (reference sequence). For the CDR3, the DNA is TGTGCCAGCAGCCAACGGTCCACAGATACGCAGTATTTT. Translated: CASSQRSTDTQYF.